The present T cell receptor (beta chain) was sequenced within a study of cytomegalovirus exposure and HLA in healthy donors (dated by TCRdb to 2015 to 2018). At the level of the whole study: According to an earlier analysis of 550 to 700 of the donors, 150 million to 200 million T cells yielded 95 million to 140 million unique TCR beta sequences and 276 Gb of sequence data. Roughly 300 gigabases of sequencing data and approximately 80 million unique TCR sequences were included in an early release covering several hundred HLA-typed donors. Of the roughly 400 genotyped donors, 65% to 90% were placed in the genetic ancestry cluster associated with self-reported Caucasian donors. The study aimed to test whether cataloging public T cell receptors could reveal signatures of past pathogen exposure. The T cell repertoires of some 670 subjects were profiled by immunosequencing and related to cytomegalovirus serostatus. A separate validation cohort of about 110 different subjects was used in addition to the roughly 670-subject first cohort. To predict cytomegalovirus infection status, the study brought together high-throughput TCR immunosequencing, statistical association of individual TCRs with disease status, and machine learning. A later analysis re-examined previously published TCR beta repertoires from more than 650 donors and added high-resolution HLA genotyping to investigate patterns of TCR occurrence. In the later analysis, no new phenotypic data were used to find candidate immune exposures; instead, reliance was placed on TCR beta sequences and their occurrence across donors. An earlier analysis of nearly 600 of the donors applied high-throughput TCR beta sequencing to assess whether each TCR beta V gene segment acted as functional or pseudogenic. Donor age, sex, ethnicity and CMV serostatus were collected together with the repertoire data. A later genetic analysis took genome-wide SNP genotypes for about 55% of the 666 donors and used that subset as a discovery cohort. All discovery cohort repertoires had been generated on a single sequencing platform. HLA typing included class I and class II loci at four-digit resolution. The number of typed donors differed by locus: roughly 620-640 for A, B, C, DRB1 and DQB1; 522 for DQA1; about 600 for DPA1; and approximately 450 for DPB1. A few DR-DQ haplotypes were handled as single units for association and clustering because linkage in the cohort was strong. Among around 400 genotyped donors of the cohort, an average of roughly 230,000 unique TCR beta nucleotide sequences was sequenced per donor, of which approximately 18% were non-productive. Beyond this particular receptor, the publication reports: The sequencing pipeline was judged likely to have produced a cluster of highly shared sequence variants as a technical artifact. HLA typing was unavailable for some donors at each locus, so association tests used only the typed subset. Because counts were too low, roughly 16 rarely observed V segments, including chromosome 9 orphons, were left out of the earlier analysis of approximately 500 of the donors. CMV serostatus was the only immune exposure information available for the cohort. The classifier was reported to diagnose cytomegalovirus status with high specificity and sensitivity in both the original and validation cohorts. According to a later analysis, most CMV-associated TCR beta chains appeared to be HLA-restricted, and the HLA associations seemed to be driven largely by CMV exposure. Linkage disequilibrium might explain the correlated functional status among segregating V segments, but an unknown experimental factor could not be excluded. A later analysis found that TCR association rates varied across HLA loci, with DRB1 alleles showing the most associated TCRs and HLA-C alleles the fewest. The 87-base-pair reads could not distinguish some IMGT-functional V segments, including TRBV6-2 and TRBV6-3, so those segments were excluded. In a later analysis, more than 15,000 TCR beta sequences were associated with specific HLA alleles at a false discovery rate of 0.05. In a later analysis, several top co-occurrence clusters were reported to appear linked to parvovirus B19, influenza, CMV and Epstein-Barr virus. A further reported finding was that TCR beta sequences accurately predicted the HLA-A and HLA-B alleles for most subjects in the first cohort. Only TCR beta chains were sequenced in this cohort, and the absence of alpha or paired-chain data limited detectable features. The study gave a list of under 200 TCR beta chains associated with cytomegalovirus. Sequencing depth was assumed to be roughly uniform across donors in the presence/absence analyses, though that assumption may not hold. In an earlier analysis of several hundred of the donors, most TCR beta V segments were observed in productive rearrangements about 87% or about 30% of the time, broadly matching IMGT annotations. An association between a missense DCLRE1C variant and V-gene and J-gene trimming of TCR beta chains was found in a later genetic analysis and replicated in an independent cohort. According to a later genetic analysis, donors in an Asian-associated ancestry cluster had fewer N-insertions in productive TCRs than the roughly 670-donor mean. Strong co-occurrence of HLA alleles, especially DR and DQ, made assigning TCR associations to individual alleles difficult. A later analysis found that HLA-associated TCR beta chains were more clonally expanded and had lower generation probabilities than equally common non-associated chains. Most TCR sequences were seen in very few donors, while some public TCRs were found in many individuals. In vitro tests confirmed that a few of the cytomegalovirus-associated TCR beta chains recognize cytomegalovirus antigens. The authors suggested that the approach could potentially be generalized to other disease states and immunological phenotypes.

The cohort comprised 710 or so healthy bone marrow donors. All cohort members were sampled while nominally healthy, although unrecorded immune exposures were likely present. The donor tested CMV seronegative and was one of the 352 seronegative cohort members. A peripheral blood sample was provided by each donor, and peripheral blood mononuclear cells were used for TCR beta sequencing. Genomic DNA extraction from the blood cell samples was performed with the Qiagen DNeasy Blood Extraction Kit. About this clone itself: Its antigen remains unidentified. Qualities for individual bases were not recorded, and no much larger clone is one base off.

Trimming takes 0 bases from V and 6 bases from J, and the germline ends sit 17 bases apart. The CDR3, from cysteine to phenylalanine, totals 16 residues. Left in the record is the CDR3 DNA by itself, 48 bases read in frame from the first base. Via the germline V gene, CDR1 is SGDLS and CDR2 YYNGEE. Libraries were prepared through the immunoSEQ multiplex PCR assay. For the multiplex PCR, a mixture combining 60 forward primers for TCR Vbeta segments and 13 reverse primers for TCR Jbeta segments was used. The CDR3 region of rearranged TCR beta genes was amplified from genomic DNA by a multiplex PCR assay. The amplified TCR beta libraries were sequenced on the Illumina HiSeq System as 87-base-pair reads. Regarding the original processing steps: In a later analysis, about 80 million unique TCR beta chains were counted across the 650 to 700 repertoires, and around 10 million of these chains were shared by at least two donors. A nearest-neighbor algorithm error-corrected the raw reads and collapsed the reads into unique sequences, merging closely related sequences to remove PCR and sequencing errors. To assign V, D and J gene segments, CDR3 sequences were aligned to IMGT reference sequences. For a sequence to be retained, a match of at least six nucleotides to both a V gene segment and a J gene segment was required. A rearrangement was called productive if the CDR3 had no stop codons and remained in frame with V and J, and every other rearrangement was called non-productive. CDR3 was defined according to IMGT convention as the region running from the second conserved V-encoded cysteine to the conserved J-encoded phenylalanine. In an earlier analysis of more than 550 of the donors, sequences lacking an unambiguous match to a single V gene segment were excluded. In an earlier analysis of several hundred of the donors, V segments were called functional above 56.7% productive rearrangements and were called segregating when the between-donor standard deviation exceeded 5%. To diagnose cytomegalovirus status from the catalog of TCR beta chain sequences, a statistical classification framework was built. A later analysis assigned V and J genes by comparing TCR nucleotide sequences with IMGT/GENE-DB human TR gene sequences. Using the TCRdist pipeline, a later analysis assigned CDR3 sequences along with most-parsimonious VDJ recombination scenarios. In a later analysis, every TCR beta chain was defined by the combination of its CDR3 amino acid sequence and its V-gene family, and reads without a unique V-gene family were dropped. A later analysis removed 600 or so highly shared, low-generation-probability nucleotide sequences to deal with suspected cross-contamination and a sequencing artifact. For each public chain, a later analysis derived a clonal expansion index from normalized ranks of inferred template counts within each repertoire. Generation probabilities in a later analysis came from a VDJ recombination model fitted to out-of-frame rearrangements, and those results were checked against IGoR. In a later analysis, TCR-TCR, TCR-HLA and TCR-CMV co-occurrence was scored with hypergeometric tests, and a repertoire-size bias correction was applied to TCR pairs. A later analysis estimated false discovery rates by permuting HLA or CMV assignments 20 times. In a later analysis, co-occurring TCRs were grouped with DBSCAN, and TCRdist sequence similarity was added when clustering was performed within HLA-allele-positive subsets. Repertoires with fewer than 30,000 or more than 120,000 public chains were left out of co-occurrence clustering, as were five repertoires with anomalous nucleotide sharing. TCRdb carries this immuneACCESS record with in-frame sequences only. Its versions omit some clonotypes, under half of them owing to an unresolved V gene in the studies checked, with the rest unexplained. The D gene and trimming were derived from the DNA, and the V and J assignments and clone size from that table. This sample lists more than 140,000 clones; roughly 80% were detected once. Clones ranked in the top ten supply under 2% of the sample.

This clonotype originated in a female donor in good health and CMV-seronegative. The chain couples TRBV9 to TRBJ2-3; the D gene is perhaps TRBD2, from 6 matching bases. The sequenced sample consisted of PBMCs. The DNA is TGTGCCAGCAGCGTAGTCCTGGAGGGCCCCGGGGATACGCAGTATTTT. Translated, this is CASSVVLEGPGDTQYF.